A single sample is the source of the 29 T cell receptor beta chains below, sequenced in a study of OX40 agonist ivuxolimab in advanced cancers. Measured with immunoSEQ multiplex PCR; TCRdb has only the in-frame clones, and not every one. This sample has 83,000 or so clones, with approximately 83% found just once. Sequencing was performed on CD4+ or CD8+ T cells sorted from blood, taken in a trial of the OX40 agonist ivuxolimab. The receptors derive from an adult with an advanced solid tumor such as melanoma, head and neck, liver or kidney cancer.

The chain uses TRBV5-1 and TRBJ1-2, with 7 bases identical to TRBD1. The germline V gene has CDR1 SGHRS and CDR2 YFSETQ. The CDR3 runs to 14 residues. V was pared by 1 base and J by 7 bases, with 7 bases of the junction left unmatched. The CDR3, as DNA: TGCGCCAGCAGCTTGAGCGGGACAGTGTTTGGCTACACCTTC. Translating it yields CASSLSGTVFGYTF.

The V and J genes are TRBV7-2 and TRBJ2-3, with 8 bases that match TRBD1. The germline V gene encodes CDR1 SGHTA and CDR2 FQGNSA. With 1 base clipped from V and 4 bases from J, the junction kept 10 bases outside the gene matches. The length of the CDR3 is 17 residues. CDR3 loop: CASSLGWPGQGSDTQYF. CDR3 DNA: TGTGCCAGCAGCTTAGGTTGGCCCGGACAGGGTTCAGATACGCAGTATTTT.

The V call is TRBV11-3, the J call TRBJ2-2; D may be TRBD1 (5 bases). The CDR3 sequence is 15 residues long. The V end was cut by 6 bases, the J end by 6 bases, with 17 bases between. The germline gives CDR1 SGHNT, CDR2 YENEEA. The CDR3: CASSPQGIWAGELFF. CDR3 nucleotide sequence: TGTGCCAGCAGTCCCCAGGGAATATGGGCCGGGGAGCTGTTTTTT.

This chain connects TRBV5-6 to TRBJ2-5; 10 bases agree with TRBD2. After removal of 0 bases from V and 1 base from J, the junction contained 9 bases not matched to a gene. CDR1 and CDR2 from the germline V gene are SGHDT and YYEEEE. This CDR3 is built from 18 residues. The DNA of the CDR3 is TGTGCCAGCAGCTTGGAATTAGCGGGAGGACCCCTCCAAGAGACCCAGTACTTC. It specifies CASSLELAGGPLQETQYF.

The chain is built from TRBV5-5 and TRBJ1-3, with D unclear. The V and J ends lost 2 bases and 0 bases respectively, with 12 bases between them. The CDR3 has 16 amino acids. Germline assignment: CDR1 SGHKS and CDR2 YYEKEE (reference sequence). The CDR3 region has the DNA TGTGCCAGCAGCTTAAAATCAGGTCCCTCTGGAAACACCATATATTTT. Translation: CASSLKSGPSGNTIYF.

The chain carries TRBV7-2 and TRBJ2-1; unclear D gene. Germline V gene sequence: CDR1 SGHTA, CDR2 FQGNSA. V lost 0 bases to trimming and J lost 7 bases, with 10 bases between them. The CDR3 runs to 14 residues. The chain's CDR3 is CASSLAVGRNEQFF. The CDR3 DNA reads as TGTGCCAGCAGCTTAGCGGTGGGCCGGAATGAGCAGTTCTTC.

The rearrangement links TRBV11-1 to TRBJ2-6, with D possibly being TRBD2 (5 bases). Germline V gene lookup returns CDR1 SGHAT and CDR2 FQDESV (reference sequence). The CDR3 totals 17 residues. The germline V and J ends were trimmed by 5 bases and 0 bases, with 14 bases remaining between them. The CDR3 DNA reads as TGTGCCAGCAGCATCCGGACGGGAAGCTCTGGGGCCAACGTCCTGACTTTC. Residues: CASSIRTGSSGANVLTF.

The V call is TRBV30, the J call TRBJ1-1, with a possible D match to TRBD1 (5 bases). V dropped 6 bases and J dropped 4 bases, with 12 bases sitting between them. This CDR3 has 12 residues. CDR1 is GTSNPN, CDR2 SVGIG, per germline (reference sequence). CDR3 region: CACQPGFTEAFF. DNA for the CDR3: TGTGCCTGTCAGCCAGGGTTCACTGAAGCTTTCTTT.

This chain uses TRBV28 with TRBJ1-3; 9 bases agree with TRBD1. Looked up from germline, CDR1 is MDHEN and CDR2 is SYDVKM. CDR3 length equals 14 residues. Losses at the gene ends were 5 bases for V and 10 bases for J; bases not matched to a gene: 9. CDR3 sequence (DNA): TGTGCCAGCAGTCGGGGACAGGGAAGAGATACCATATATTTT. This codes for CASSRGQGRDTIYF.

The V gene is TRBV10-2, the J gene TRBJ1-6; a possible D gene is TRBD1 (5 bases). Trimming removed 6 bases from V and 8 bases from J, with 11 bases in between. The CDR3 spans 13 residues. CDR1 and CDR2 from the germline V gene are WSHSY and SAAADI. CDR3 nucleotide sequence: TGCGCCAGCAGGGGGACCGGGGATTCACCCCTCCACTTT. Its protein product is CASRGTGDSPLHF.

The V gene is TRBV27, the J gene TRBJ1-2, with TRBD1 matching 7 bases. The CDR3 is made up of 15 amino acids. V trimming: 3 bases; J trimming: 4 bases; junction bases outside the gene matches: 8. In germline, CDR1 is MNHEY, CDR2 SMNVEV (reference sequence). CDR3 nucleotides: TGTGCCAGCAGTTTGCAACCCAACAGGGGCTATGGCTACACCTTC. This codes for CASSLQPNRGYGYTF.

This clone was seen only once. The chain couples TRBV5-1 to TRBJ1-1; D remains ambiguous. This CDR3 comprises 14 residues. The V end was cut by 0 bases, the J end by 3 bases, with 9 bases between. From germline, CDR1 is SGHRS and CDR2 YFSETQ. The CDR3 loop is CASSLAEGYTEAFF. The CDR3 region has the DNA TGCGCCAGCAGCTTGGCGGAAGGGTACACTGAAGCTTTCTTT.

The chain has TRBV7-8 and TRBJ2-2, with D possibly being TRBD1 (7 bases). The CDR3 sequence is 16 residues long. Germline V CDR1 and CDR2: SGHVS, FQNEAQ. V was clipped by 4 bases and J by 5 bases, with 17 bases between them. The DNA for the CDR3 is TGTGCCAGCAGCTCTGCGGCGGGACAGAAGACCGGGGAGCTGTTTTTT. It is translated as CASSSAAGQKTGELFF.

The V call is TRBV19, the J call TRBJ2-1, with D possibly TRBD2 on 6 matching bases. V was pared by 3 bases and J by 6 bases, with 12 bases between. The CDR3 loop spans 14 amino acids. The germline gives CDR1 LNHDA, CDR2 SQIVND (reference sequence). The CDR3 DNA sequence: TGTGCCAGTAGTATGTTCCGGGACTCCAATGAGCAGTTCTTC. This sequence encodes CASSMFRDSNEQFF.

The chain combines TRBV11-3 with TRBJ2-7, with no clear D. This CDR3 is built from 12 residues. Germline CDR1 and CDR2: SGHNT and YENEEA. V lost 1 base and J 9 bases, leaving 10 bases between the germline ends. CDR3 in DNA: TGTGCCAGCAGCTTAGCGCACCGAGGGCAGTACTTC. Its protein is CASSLAHRGQYF.

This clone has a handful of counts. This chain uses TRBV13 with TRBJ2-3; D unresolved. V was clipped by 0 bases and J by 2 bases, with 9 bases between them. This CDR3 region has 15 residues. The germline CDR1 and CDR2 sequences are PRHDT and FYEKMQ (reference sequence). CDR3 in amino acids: CASSLGLGDTDTQYF. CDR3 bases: TGTGCCAGCAGCTTAGGGCTAGGCGACACAGATACGCAGTATTTT.

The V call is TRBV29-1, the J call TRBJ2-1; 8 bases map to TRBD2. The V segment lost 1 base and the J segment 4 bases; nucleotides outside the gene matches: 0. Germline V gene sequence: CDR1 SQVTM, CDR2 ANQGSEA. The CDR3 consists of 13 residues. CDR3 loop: CSVEAGGYNEQFF. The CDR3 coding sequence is TGCAGCGTTGAAGCGGGGGGGTACAATGAGCAGTTCTTC.

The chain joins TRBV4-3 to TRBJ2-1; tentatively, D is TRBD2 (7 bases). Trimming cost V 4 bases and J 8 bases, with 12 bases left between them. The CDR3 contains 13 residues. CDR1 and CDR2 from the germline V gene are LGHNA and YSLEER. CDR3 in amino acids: CASSPEGGDEQFF. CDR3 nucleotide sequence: TGCGCCAGCAGCCCGGAAGGGGGGGATGAGCAGTTCTTC.

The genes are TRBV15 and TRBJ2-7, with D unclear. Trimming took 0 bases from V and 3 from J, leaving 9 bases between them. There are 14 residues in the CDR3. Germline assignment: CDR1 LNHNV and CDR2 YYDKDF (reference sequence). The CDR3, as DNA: TGTGCCACCAGCAGAGACTTTGGAGACTACGAGCAGTACTTC. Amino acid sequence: CATSRDFGDYEQYF. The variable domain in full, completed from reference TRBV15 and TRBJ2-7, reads DAMVIQNPRYQVTQFGKPVTLSCSQTLNHNVMYWYQQKSSQAPKLLFHYYDKDFNNEADTPDNFQSRRPNTSFCFLDIRSPGLGDTAMYLCATSRDFGDYEQYFGPGTRLTVT.

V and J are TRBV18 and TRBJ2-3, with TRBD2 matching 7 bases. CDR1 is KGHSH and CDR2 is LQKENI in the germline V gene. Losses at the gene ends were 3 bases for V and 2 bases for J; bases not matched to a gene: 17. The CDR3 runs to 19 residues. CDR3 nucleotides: TGTGCCAGCTCACCCCGACCGCCGGCTAGCGGCCGACACACAGATACGCAGTATTTT. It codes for CASSPRPPASGRHTDTQYF.

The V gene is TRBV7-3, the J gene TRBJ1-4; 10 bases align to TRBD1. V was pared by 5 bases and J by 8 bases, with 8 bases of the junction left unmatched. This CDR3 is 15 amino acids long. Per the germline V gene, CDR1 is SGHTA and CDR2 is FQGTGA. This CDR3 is CASSPGQGEREKLFF. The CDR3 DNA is TGTGCCAGCAGCCCCGGACAGGGGGAAAGGGAAAAACTGTTTTTT.

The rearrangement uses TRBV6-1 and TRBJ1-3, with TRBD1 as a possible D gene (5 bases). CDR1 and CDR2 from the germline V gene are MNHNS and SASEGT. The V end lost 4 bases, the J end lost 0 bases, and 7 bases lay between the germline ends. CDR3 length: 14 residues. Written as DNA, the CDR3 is TGTGCCAGCAGTGGGGGCTCCTCTGGAAACACCATATATTTT. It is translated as CASSGGSSGNTIYF.

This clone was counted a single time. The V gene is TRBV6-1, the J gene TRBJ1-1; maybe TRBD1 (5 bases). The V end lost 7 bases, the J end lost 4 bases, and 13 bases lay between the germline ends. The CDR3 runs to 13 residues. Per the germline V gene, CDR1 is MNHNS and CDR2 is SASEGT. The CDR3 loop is CASTTGRGTEAFF. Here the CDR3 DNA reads TGTGCCAGCACTACAGGAAGGGGCACTGAAGCTTTCTTT.

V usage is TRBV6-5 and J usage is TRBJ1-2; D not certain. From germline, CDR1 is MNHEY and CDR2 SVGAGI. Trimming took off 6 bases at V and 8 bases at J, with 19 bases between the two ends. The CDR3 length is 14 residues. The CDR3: CASSRNPQREGYTF. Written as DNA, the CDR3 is TGTGCCAGCAGCCGTAATCCTCAGCGGGAGGGCTACACCTTC.

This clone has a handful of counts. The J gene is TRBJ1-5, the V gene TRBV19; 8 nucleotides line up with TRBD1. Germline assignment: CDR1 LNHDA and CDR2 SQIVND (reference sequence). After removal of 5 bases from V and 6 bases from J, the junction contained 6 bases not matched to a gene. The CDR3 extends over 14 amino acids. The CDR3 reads CASSPPGGRQPQHF. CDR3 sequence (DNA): TGTGCCAGTAGTCCCCCAGGGGGCCGTCAGCCCCAGCATTTT.

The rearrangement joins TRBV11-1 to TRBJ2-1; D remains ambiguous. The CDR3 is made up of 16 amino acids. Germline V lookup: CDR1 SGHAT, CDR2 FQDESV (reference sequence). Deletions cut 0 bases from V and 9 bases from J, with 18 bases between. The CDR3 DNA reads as TGTGCCAGCAGCTTAGCAGCCACCCGGTCCCCTAGTGAGCAGTTCTTC. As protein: CASSLAATRSPSEQFF.

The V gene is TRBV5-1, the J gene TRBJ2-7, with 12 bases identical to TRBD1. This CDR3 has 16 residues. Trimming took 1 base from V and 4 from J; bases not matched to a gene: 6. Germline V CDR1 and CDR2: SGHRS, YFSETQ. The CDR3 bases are TGCGCCAGCAGCTTGTCCGGGACAGGGGGCGATTACGAGCAGTACTTC. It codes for CASSLSGTGGDYEQYF.

The CDR3 loop reads CASSLGRGSGNTIYF. DNA of the CDR3: TGTGCCAGCAGCTTGGGTCGGGGCTCTGGAAACACCATATATTTT. The chain is built from TRBV5-6 and TRBJ1-3; D uncertain. Germline CDR1 reads SGHDT; CDR2 reads YYEEEE. The CDR3 contains 15 residues. V gave up 0 bases and J gave up 0 bases, with 7 bases separating them. The full variable domain, its missing parts supplied by reference TRBV5-6 and TRBJ1-3, is DAGVTQSPTHLIKTRGQQVTLRCSPKSGHDTVSWYQQALGQGPQFIFQYYEEEERQRGNFPDRFSGHQFPNYSSELNVNALLLGDSALYLCASSLGRGSGNTIYFGEGSWLTVV.

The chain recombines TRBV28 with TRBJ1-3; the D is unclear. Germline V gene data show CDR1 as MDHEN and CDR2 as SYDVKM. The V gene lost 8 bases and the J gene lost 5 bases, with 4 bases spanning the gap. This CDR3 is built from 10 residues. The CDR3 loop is CASQRNTIYF. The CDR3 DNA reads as TGTGCCAGCCAGCGAAACACCATATATTTT.